One TCR beta chain is described in this entry. Its specificity is not known. This entry comes from a study of T cell clonotyping in hematopoietic cell transplantation. Study-wide findings and caveats: Graft donor and pretransplant recipient Inverse Simpson Index values predicted broader posttransplant TCR diversity.

Assay used: immunoSEQ multiplex PCR; TCRdb lists only in-frame clones, some missing. This table has about 36,000 clones, over 70% appearing once. The receptor was isolated from a woman aged 40 to 55 in good health. Some clones in this sample may be carry-over from other donors' samples. The specimen was peripheral blood mononuclear cells.

The DNA for the CDR3 is TGCGCCAGCAGCCAACACACTACTAGCGGGAGTTTAACCGGGGAGCTGTTTTTT. Protein sequence: CASSQHTTSGSLTGELFF. This chain links TRBV4-1 with TRBJ2-2; 11 nucleotides match TRBD2. Germline CDR1 MGHRA, CDR2 YSYEKL. Losses at the gene ends were 2 bases for V and 5 bases for J; bases not matched to a gene: 10. There are 18 residues in the CDR3.